A selection of T cell receptor beta chains follows, all from one sample in a study of blood T cells in healthy people across ages. TCRdb fed the 5' RACE reads into MiXCR, producing one record per CDR3 protein. This sample carries 1.2 million to 1.5 million distinct CDR3 sequences, around 59% of them seen once, and the ten largest clones take roughly 7%. The sample was blood. These TCRs come from a man aged 18-30 years in good health. Both conserved end residues are part of each CDR3. The order of the fields is CDR3 protein, V gene, CDR3 length, J gene, D gene. D genes are given only for firm matches.

CASSLVELSKEQFF,TRBV7-9,14,TRBJ2-1,NA
CASSAGEGETQYF,TRBV9,13,TRBJ2-5,NA
CASSLTGTHYGYTF,TRBV27,14,TRBJ1-2,NA
CASSLGLAGQFSEQFF,TRBV5-1,16,TRBJ2-1,TRBD2
CASSALRQGLLFF,TRBV6-4,13,TRBJ2-1,TRBD1
CSARDFRRGRAGGYEQYF,TRBV20-1,18,TRBJ2-7,TRBD2
CASRPSGSLPNEQFF,TRBV5-4,15,TRBJ2-1,TRBD2
CASSQDEQGAGYGYTF,TRBV4-2,16,TRBJ1-2,TRBD1
CASRGGMETQETQYF,TRBV4-1,15,TRBJ2-5,NA
CASSLVFGELFF,TRBV12-3/TRBV12-4,12,TRBJ2-2,NA
CSASGQPGQPQHF,TRBV20-1,13,TRBJ1-5,TRBD1
CVSSGTGTGDHEQYF,TRBV10-2,15,NA,TRBD1
CSARWGGGTYNEQFF,TRBV20-1,15,TRBJ2-1,TRBD2
CASSRGQGITNQETQYF,TRBV12-3/TRBV12-4,17,TRBJ2-5,TRBD1
CSAWSQGAYNEQFF,TRBV29-1,14,TRBJ2-1,TRBD1
CASGPTGPTDTQYF,TRBV6-5,14,TRBJ2-3,NA